Only one count was recorded for the clone carrying this T cell receptor beta chain. The data belong to a study of control samples from healthy donors and cancer patients. CDR1 is MDHEN, CDR2 SYDVKM, per germline. This CDR3 has 14 amino acids. V lost 4 bases to trimming and J lost 9 bases, with 13 bases between them. The method was immunoSEQ multiplex PCR; TCRdb's version includes in-frame clones alone and lacks a portion of them. This sample has more than 120,000 clones, with 91% found just once. The specimen sequenced was blood. This sequence joins TRBV28 and TRBJ1-6; a possible D gene is TRBD1 (6 bases). The source of this sequence is a man aged 30 to 39 in good health. CDR3 residues: CASSSTGLGSPLHF. CDR3 nucleotides: TGTGCCAGCAGTTCGACAGGTCTAGGTTCACCCCTCCACTTT.